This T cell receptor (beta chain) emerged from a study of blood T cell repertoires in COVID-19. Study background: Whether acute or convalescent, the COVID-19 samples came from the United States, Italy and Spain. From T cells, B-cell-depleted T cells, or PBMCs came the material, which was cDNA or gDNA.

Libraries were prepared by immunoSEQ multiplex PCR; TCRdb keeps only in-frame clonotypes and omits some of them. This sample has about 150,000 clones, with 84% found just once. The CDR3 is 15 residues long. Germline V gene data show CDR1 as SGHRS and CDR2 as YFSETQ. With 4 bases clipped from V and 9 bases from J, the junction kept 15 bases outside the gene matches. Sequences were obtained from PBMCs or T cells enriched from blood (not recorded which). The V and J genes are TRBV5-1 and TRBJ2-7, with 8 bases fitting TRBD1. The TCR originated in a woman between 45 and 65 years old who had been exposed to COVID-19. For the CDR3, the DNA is TGCGCCAGCAGCCCAGACAGGGGTCGATATCCGGGGCAGTACTTC. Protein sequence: CASSPDRGRYPGQYF. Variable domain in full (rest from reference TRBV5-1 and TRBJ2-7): KAGVTQTPRYLIKTRGQQVTLSCSPISGHRSVSWYQQTPGQGLQFLFEYFSETQRNKGNFPGRFSGRQFSNSRSEMNVSTLELGDSALYLCASSPDRGRYPGQYFGPGTRLTVT.